A selection of T cell receptor beta chains follows, all from one sample in a study of chemoradiotherapy in HPV16-positive cancers. This table comes from immunoSEQ multiplex PCR, and its TCRdb copy is limited to in-frame clones, with some not included. The sample lists a few thousand clones; roughly two thirds were seen once. The material was tumor tissue, obtained from a patient who underwent chemoradiotherapy. These receptors were collected from a human donor with HPV-associated anogenital cancer. CDR3s include the opening cysteine and the closing phenylalanine or tryptophan. Fields, in order: clone size, V gene, D gene, J gene, CDR3 protein, CDR3 DNA. A D gene is named only where the DNA matches it firmly. Clone size, where shown, is once, few, many, or a class for clones that have expanded.

>few|TRBV5-1|-|TRBJ2-5
CASSPEPLGTQYF
TGCGCCAGCAGCCCGGAACCACTGGGGACCCAGTACTTC
>-|TRBV2|TRBD1|TRBJ2-3
CASSESRQGGTDTQYF
TGTGCCAGCAGTGAATCGAGACAGGGGGGCACAGATACGCAGTATTTT
>-|TRBV29-1|-|TRBJ1-1
CSVSLFGGKAFF
TGCAGCGTTTCGCTTTTCGGCGGGAAAGCTTTCTTT
>-|TRBV28|-|TRBJ2-7
CASSFGGAGGPTYEQYF
TGTGCCAGCAGTTTTGGGGGGGCTGGGGGACCAACCTACGAGCAGTACTTC
>few|TRBV19|-|TRBJ1-2
CASSVAGNYGYTF
TGTGCCAGTAGCGTGGCGGGTAACTATGGCTACACCTTC
>-|TRBV28|-|TRBJ2-6
CASRTFGSFSGANVLTF
TGTGCCAGCCGTACCTTCGGATCTTTCTCTGGGGCCAACGTCCTGACTTTC
>-|TRBV11-2|-|TRBJ1-2
CASSLQGLSGYTF
TGTGCCAGCAGCTTGCAGGGGCTAAGTGGCTACACCTTC
>-|TRBV11-2|-|TRBJ2-3
CASSPVGADTDTQYF
TGTGCCAGCAGCCCTGTCGGAGCGGACACAGATACGCAGTATTTT
>-|TRBV6-1|-|TRBJ2-3
CASSGLGSGGTDTQYF
TGTGCCAGCAGTGGACTTGGGAGCGGAGGCACAGATACGCAGTATTTT
>-|TRBV5-1|TRBD2|TRBJ2-1
CASSFGGAIEQFF
TGCGCCAGCAGCTTCGGGGGGGCGATTGAGCAGTTCTTC
>once|TRBV7-9|-|TRBJ2-7
CASSYPLRGATGRTYEQYF
TGTGCCAGCAGCTACCCCCTGAGGGGGGCGACAGGGCGGACGTACGAGCAGTACTTC
>-|TRBV9|-|TRBJ2-5
CASSVNGETQYF
TGTGCCAGCAGCGTGAATGGGGAGACCCAGTACTTC
>-|TRBV11-3|-|TRBJ1-3
CASSFGPGNTIYF
TGTGCCAGCAGCTTTGGGCCAGGAAACACCATATATTTT
>-|TRBV28|TRBD2|TRBJ2-1
CASSNGLAAYNEQFF
TGTGCCAGCAGCAACGGACTAGCGGCCTACAATGAGCAGTTCTTC
>-|TRBV18|-|TRBJ2-7
CASSPGGPYEQYF
TGTGCCAGCTCACCGGGCGGGCCCTACGAGCAGTACTTC
>few|TRBV28|-|TRBJ2-1
CASSFVQSYNEQFF
TGTGCCAGCAGTTTTGTTCAATCATACAATGAGCAGTTCTTC
>-|TRBV7-2|-|TRBJ2-7
CASSLVQSQWGEQYF
TGTGCCAGCAGCTTAGTACAGTCCCAGTGGGGGGAGCAGTACTTC
>-|TRBV19|-|TRBJ1-1
CASTMESGSMNTEAFF
TGTGCCAGTACCATGGAATCCGGGTCCATGAACACTGAAGCTTTCTTT
>few|TRBV7-8|-|TRBJ2-7
CASSLQGRAYEQYF
TGTGCCAGCAGCTTACAGGGGAGGGCCTACGAGCAGTACTTC
>-|TRBV28|TRBD1|TRBJ2-2
CASSRRTGFTGELFF
TGTGCCAGCAGTCGACGGACAGGGTTCACCGGGGAGCTGTTTTTT
>-|TRBV19|-|TRBJ2-1
CASSILPVAYNEQFF
TGTGCCAGTAGTATTTTGCCAGTGGCCTACAATGAGCAGTTCTTC
>-|TRBV27|-|TRBJ2-1
CASSSDPLYNEQFF
TGTGCCAGCAGTTCGGACCCTCTCTACAATGAGCAGTTCTTC
>-|TRBV7-9|-|TRBJ1-4
CASSPTNEKLFF
TGTGCCAGCAGCCCTACGAATGAAAAACTGTTTTTT
>-|TRBV5-6|TRBD1|TRBJ1-1
CASSLEGTGVF
TGTGCCAGCAGCTTGGAGGGCACAGGGGTATTT
>-|TRBV7-2|TRBD1|TRBJ2-1
CASSLRGTGGYNEQFF
TGTGCCAGCAGCTTAAGGGGGACAGGGGGCTACAATGAGCAGTTCTTC
>-|TRBV19|-|TRBJ2-1
CASSTEFPGPSYNEQFF
TGTGCCAGTAGTACCGAATTCCCGGGTCCCTCCTACAATGAGCAGTTCTTC
>-|TRBV19|-|TRBJ1-5
CASSISRRDNQPQHF
TGTGCCAGTAGTATAAGTCGTAGGGACAATCAGCCCCAGCATTTT
>-|TRBV15|TRBD1|TRBJ1-2
CATSRETGGYGYTF
TGTGCCACCAGCAGGGAGACAGGGGGCTATGGCTACACCTTC
>-|TRBV7-8|TRBD1|TRBJ2-5
CASSFGVNRGSPQETQYF
TGTGCCAGCAGCTTCGGGGTCAACAGGGGCTCCCCCCAAGAGACCCAGTACTTC
>once|TRBV19|TRBD1|TRBJ1-4
CASSIGGQFNEKLFF
TGTGCCAGTAGTATAGGGGGACAGTTTAATGAAAAACTGTTTTTT
>-|TRBV5-1|-|TRBJ1-5
CASSLERNQPQHF
TGCGCCAGCAGCTTAGAGCGCAATCAGCCCCAGCATTTT
>-|TRBV28|TRBD1|TRBJ1-2
CASSRGQGRDGYTF
TGTGCCAGCAGTCGAGGACAGGGGAGGGATGGCTACACCTTC
>-|TRBV4-1|-|TRBJ2-2
CASSPSLGTGELFF
TGCGCCAGCAGCCCATCCCTAGGTACCGGGGAGCTGTTTTTT
>-|TRBV11-2|-|TRBJ2-1
CASSSPGRGRNEQFF
TGTGCCAGCAGCTCCCCGGGGCGCGGTAGGAATGAGCAGTTCTTC
>-|TRBV7-9|-|TRBJ2-7
CASSSPSSGQGTGYYEQYF
TGTGCCAGCAGCTCCCCGTCGTCAGGTCAGGGGACGGGCTACTACGAGCAGTACTTC
>-|TRBV27|-|TRBJ2-7
CASSLSQGGTYEQYF
TGTGCCAGCAGTTTATCGCAGGGGGGAACCTACGAGCAGTACTTC
>few|TRBV27|-|TRBJ2-1
CASSLSYGHYNEQFF
TGTGCCAGCAGTTTATCTTACGGACACTACAATGAGCAGTTCTTC
>-|TRBV16|TRBD1|TRBJ1-1
CASSRTGWNTEAFF
TGTGCCAGCAGCCGGACAGGATGGAACACTGAAGCTTTCTTT
>-|TRBV19|-|TRBJ1-5
CASSIIRDSNQPQHF
TGTGCCAGTAGTATTATCCGGGACAGCAATCAGCCCCAGCATTTT
>-|TRBV30|-|TRBJ1-3
CAWGGDNSGNTIYF
TGTGCCTGGGGGGGGGACAACTCTGGAAACACCATATATTTT
>medium-sized|TRBV5-3|-|TRBJ2-5
CARSLPDSLQETQYF
TGTGCCAGAAGCTTACCGGACAGCCTCCAAGAGACCCAGTACTTC
>-|TRBV7-5|-|TRBJ1-5
CASSLRGQPQHF
TGTGCCAGCAGCTTGAGAGGTCAGCCCCAGCATTTT
>-|TRBV11-2|TRBD1|TRBJ2-3
CASSLPGQITDTQYF
TGTGCCAGCAGCCTACCGGGACAGATAACAGATACGCAGTATTTT
>few|TRBV5-6|-|TRBJ2-1
CASSAAGPGEQFF
TGTGCCAGCAGTGCCGCCGGGCCGGGTGAGCAGTTCTTC